These 5 T cell receptor beta chains share one sample of origin, sequenced in a study of T cell repertoires in cytomegalovirus infection. A single record per CDR3 protein comes from TCRdb applying MiXCR to the reads. The sample includes approximately 500,000 distinct CDR3 sequences, more than 15% seen only once; the top ten take 20% to 30%. Sequencing was performed on CD8+ T cells from PBMCs. The receptors stem from a human donor in good health (CMV status not recorded). Some clones in this sample may be carry-over from other donors' samples.

This clonotype was detected a few times. V and J are TRBV19 and TRBJ1-1, with 8 bases lining up with TRBD1. CDR3 length equals 17 residues. Germline CDR1 reads LNHDA; CDR2 reads SQIVND (reference sequence). V lost 5 bases to trimming and J lost 0 bases; unmatched junction nucleotides: 11. For the CDR3, the DNA is TGTGCCAGTAGTCACCTCCGGGACAGGAGAATGAACACTGAAGCTTTCTTT. Translation gives CASSHLRDRRMNTEAFF. The full variable domain, rest sourced from reference TRBV19 and TRBJ1-1, is DGGITQSPKYLFRKEGQNVTLSCEQNLNHDAMYWYRQDPGQGLRLIYYSQIVNDFQKGDIAEGYSVSREKKESFPLTVTSAQKNPTAFYLCASSHLRDRRMNTEAFFGQGTRLTVV.

The genes are TRBV28 and TRBJ1-2, with TRBD1 identical over 7 bases. The CDR3 contains 13 residues. Germline assignment: CDR1 MDHEN and CDR2 SYDVKM. The junction had 5 bases not matched to a gene; V was cut back by 4 bases and J by 6 bases. The CDR3 DNA is TGTGCCAGCAGTTGGCGACAGGGAAATGGCTACACCTTC. Translated, it gives CASSWRQGNGYTF.

The rearrangement joins TRBV12-3 or TRBV12-4 to TRBJ1-5; no firm D call. Trimming removed 2 bases at V and 1 base at J, with 12 bases between. The length of the CDR3 is 16 residues. Here the CDR3 reads CASSLLGIGSNQPQHF. In DNA, the CDR3 is TGTGCCAGCAGTTTACTGGGAATTGGGAGCAATCAGCCCCAGCATTTT.

This clonotype was detected many times. The gene calls are TRBV10-3 and TRBJ2-1; the match to TRBD1 covers 9 bases. The V gene end was trimmed by 11 bases and the J gene end by 4 bases; junction bases not matched to a gene: 6. Germline-derived CDR1 and CDR2 are ENHRY and SYGVKD. The CDR3 totals 13 residues. CDR3 DNA: TGTGCCGTGACAGGGGGTTTTTACAATGAGCAGTTCTTC. Protein: CAVTGGFYNEQFF.

This clonotype was seen at least ten times. The rearrangement joins TRBV7-8 to TRBJ2-7, with TRBD1 identical over 9 bases. With V trimmed by 4 bases and J by 2 bases, 15 bases remained unmatched. This CDR3 comprises 18 residues. CDR1 and CDR2 from the germline V gene are SGHVS and FQNEAQ. CDR3 protein: CASSSIITGGESPYEQYF. CDR3 coding DNA: TGTGCCAGCAGCTCCATCATCACAGGGGGCGAAAGTCCCTACGAGCAGTACTTC.